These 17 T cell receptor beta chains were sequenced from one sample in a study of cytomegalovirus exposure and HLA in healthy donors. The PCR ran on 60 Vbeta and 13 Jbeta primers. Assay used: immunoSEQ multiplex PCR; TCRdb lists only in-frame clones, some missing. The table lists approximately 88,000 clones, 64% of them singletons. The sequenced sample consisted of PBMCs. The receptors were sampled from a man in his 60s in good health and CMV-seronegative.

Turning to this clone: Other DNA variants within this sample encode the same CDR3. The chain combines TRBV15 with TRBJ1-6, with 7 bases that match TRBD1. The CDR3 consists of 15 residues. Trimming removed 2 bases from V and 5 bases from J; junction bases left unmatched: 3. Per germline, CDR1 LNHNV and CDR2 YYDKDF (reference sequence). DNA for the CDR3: TGTGCCACCAGCAGAAGGACAGGCGATAATTCACCCCTCCACTTT. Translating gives CATSRRTGDNSPLHF.

The CDR3 loop is CASSARGDTQYF. The CDR3 DNA sequence: TGTGCCAGCAGCGCCAGAGGGGATACGCAGTATTTT. The gene calls are TRBV7-9 and TRBJ2-3; D perhaps matches TRBD2 (5 bases). The CDR3 consists of 12 residues. Germline V gene data show CDR1 as SEHNR and CDR2 as FQNEAQ (reference sequence). Trimming cost V 5 bases and J 6 bases, with 9 bases left between them.

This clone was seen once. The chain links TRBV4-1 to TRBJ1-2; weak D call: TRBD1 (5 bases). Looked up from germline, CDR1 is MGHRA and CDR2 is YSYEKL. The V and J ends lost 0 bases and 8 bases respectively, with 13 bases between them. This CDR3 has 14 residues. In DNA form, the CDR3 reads TGCGCCAGCAGCCAAGATGGAGGGGTAGGCGGCTACACCTTC. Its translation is CASSQDGGVGGYTF.

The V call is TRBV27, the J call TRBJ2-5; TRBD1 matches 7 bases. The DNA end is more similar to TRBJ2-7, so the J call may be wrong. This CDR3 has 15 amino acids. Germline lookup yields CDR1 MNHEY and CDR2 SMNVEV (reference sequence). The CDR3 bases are TGTGCCAGCAGTTTCCTTCGAGGGACAGACTACGAGCAGTACTTC. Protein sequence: CASSFLRGTDYEQYF.

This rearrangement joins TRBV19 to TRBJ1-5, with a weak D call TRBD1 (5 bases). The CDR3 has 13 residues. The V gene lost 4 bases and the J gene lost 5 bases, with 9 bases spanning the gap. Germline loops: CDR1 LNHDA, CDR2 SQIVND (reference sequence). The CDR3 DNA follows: TGTGCCAGTAGTACCCGGGGGTATCAGCCCCAGCATTTT. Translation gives CASSTRGYQPQHF.

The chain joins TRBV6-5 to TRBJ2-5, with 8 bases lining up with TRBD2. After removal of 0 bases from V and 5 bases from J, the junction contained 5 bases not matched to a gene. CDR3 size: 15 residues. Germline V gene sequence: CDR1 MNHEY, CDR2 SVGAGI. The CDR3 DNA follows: TGTGCCAGCAGTTACTCGCGTGCGGGGGGCGAGACCCAGTACTTC. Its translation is CASSYSRAGGETQYF.

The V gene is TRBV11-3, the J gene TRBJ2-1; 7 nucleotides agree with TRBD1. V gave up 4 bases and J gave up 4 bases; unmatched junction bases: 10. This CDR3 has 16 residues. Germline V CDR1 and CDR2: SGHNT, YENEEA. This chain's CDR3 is CASSSSRGQSYNEQFF. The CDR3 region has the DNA TGTGCCAGCAGCTCATCTCGGGGACAGAGTTACAATGAGCAGTTCTTC. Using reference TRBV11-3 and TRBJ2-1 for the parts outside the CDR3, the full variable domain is EAGVVQSPRYKIIEKKQPVAFWCNPISGHNTLYWYLQNLGQGPELLIRYENEEAVDDSQLPKDRFSAERLKGVDSTLKIQPAELGDSAVYLCASSSSRGQSYNEQFFGPGTRLTVL.

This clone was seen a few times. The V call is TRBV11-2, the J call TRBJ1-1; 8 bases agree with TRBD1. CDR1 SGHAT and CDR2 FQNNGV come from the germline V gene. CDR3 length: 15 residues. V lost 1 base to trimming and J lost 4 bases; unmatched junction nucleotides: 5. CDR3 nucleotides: TGTGCCAGCAGCTTAGTCGGTACAGGGGGCACTGAAGCTTTCTTT. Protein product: CASSLVGTGGTEAFF.

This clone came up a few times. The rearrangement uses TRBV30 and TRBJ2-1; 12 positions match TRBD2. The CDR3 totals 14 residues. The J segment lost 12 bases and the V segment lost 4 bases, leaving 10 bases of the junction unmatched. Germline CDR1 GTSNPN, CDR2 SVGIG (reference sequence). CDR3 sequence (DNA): TGTGCCTGGATTCTAGGGCTAGCGGGGGGGCCGCAGTTCTTC. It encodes CAWILGLAGGPQFF.

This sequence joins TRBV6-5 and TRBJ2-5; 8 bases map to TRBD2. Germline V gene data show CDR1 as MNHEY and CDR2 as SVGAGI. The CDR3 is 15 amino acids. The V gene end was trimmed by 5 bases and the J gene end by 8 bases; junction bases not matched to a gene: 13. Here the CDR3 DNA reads TGTGCCAGCAGTCCGAAGGGACGGGAGGGTAACACCCAGTACTTC. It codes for CASSPKGREGNTQYF.

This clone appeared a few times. CDR3 residues: CASSDGQGATDTQYF. The CDR3 nucleotides are TGTGCCAGCAGTGACGGACAGGGGGCCACAGATACGCAGTATTTT. The genes are TRBV6-4 and TRBJ2-3, with TRBD1 identical over 11 bases. CDR3 size: 15 residues. Trimming removed 2 bases from V and 2 bases from J; junction bases left unmatched: 0. Looked up from germline, CDR1 is MRHNA and CDR2 is SNTAGT.

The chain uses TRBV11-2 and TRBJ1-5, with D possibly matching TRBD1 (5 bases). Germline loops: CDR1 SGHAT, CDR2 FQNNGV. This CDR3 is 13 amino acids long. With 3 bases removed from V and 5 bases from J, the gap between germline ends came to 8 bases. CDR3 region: CASSFRDYQPQHF. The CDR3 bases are TGTGCCAGCAGCTTCAGGGATTATCAGCCCCAGCATTTT.

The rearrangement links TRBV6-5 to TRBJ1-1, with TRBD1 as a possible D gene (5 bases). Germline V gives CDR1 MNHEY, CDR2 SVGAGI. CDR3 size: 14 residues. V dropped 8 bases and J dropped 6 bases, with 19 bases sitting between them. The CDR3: CASRPGLSVAEAFF. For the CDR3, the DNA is TGTGCCAGCCGGCCGGGACTCTCGGTCGCTGAAGCTTTCTTT.

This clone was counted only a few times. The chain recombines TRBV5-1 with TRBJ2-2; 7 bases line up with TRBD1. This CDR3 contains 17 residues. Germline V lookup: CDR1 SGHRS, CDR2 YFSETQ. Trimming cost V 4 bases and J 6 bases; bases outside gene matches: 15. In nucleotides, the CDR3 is TGCGCCAGCAGCCAATATACAGGGGTTAGGGCCTCCGGGGAGCTGTTTTTT. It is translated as CASSQYTGVRASGELFF.

The CDR3 here is CASTPTHGVGQPQHF. The CDR3 DNA reads as TGTGCCAGCACCCCTACTCACGGGGTTGGGCAGCCCCAGCATTTT. The rearrangement joins TRBV6-5 to TRBJ1-5; no firm D call. Germline-derived CDR1 and CDR2 are MNHEY and SVGAGI. The CDR3 is 15 amino acids. V was trimmed by 7 bases and J by 7 bases, leaving 20 bases between them.

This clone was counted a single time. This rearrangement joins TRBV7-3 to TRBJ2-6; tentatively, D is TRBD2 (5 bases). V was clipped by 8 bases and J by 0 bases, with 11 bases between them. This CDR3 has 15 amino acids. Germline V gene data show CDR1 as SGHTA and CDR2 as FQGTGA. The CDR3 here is CASGSVISGANVLTF. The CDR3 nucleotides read TGTGCCAGCGGGAGTGTAATCTCTGGGGCCAACGTCCTGACTTTC.

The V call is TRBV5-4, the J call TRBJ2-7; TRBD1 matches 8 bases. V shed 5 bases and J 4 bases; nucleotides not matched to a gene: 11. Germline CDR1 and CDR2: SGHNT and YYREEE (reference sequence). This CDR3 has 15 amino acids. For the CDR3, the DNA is TGTGCCAGCAGAAATAGGGGACAGGAGAATTACGAGCAGTACTTC. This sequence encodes CASRNRGQENYEQYF.